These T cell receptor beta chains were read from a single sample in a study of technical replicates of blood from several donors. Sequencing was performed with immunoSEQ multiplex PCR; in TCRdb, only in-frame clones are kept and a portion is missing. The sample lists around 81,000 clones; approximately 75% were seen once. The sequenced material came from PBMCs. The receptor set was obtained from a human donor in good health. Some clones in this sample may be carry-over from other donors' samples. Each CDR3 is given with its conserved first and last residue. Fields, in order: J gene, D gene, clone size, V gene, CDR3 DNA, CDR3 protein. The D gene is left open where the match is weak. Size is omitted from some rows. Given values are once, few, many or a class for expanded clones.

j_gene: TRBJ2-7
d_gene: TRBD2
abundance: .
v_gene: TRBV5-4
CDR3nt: TGTGCCAGCAGAGCAACCGAGGGACTAGCGGCCTACGAGCAGTACTTC
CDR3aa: CASRATEGLAAYEQYF

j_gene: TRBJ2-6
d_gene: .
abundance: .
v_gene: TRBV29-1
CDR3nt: TGCAGCGTTGCTGAGTCTGGGGCCAACGTCCTGACTTTC
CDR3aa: CSVAESGANVLTF

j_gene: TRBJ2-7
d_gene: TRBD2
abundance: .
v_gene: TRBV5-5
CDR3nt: TGTGCCAGCAGCTTGGGGACTAGCGGGGGAGACGAGCAGTACTTC
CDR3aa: CASSLGTSGGDEQYF

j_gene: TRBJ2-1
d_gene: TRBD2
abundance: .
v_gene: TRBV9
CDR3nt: TGTGCCAGCAGCCCCACTAGCGGGATCTATGAGCAGTTCTTC
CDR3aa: CASSPTSGIYEQFF

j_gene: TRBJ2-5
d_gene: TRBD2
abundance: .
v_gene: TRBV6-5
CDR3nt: TGTGCCAGCAGTTTGCGGGGGAGGGAGACCCAGTACTTC
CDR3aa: CASSLRGRETQYF

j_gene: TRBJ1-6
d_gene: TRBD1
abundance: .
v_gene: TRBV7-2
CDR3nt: TGTGCCAGCAGCCTTACCGGACAGGGGGAGCGCAAATCCCTCCACTTT
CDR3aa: CASSLTGQGERKSLHF

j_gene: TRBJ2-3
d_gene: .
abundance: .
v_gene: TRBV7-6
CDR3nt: TGTGCCAGCAGCTTATATGGCACAGATACGCAGTATTTT
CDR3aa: CASSLYGTDTQYF

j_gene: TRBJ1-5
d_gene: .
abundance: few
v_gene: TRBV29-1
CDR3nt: TGCAGCGTCTGCACCGGGGGGAGCGGGAATCAGCTCCAGCATTTT
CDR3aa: CSVCTGGSGNQLQHF

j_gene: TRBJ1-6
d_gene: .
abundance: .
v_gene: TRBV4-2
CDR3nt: TGTGCCAGCAGCCAATTGGACCTCAGGGGTTCACCCCTCCACTTT
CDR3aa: CASSQLDLRGSPLHF

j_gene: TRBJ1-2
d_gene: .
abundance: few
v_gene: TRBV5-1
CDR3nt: TGCGCCAGCACCTGGGGACTTCGGGAGGGCTACACCTTC
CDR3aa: CASTWGLREGYTF

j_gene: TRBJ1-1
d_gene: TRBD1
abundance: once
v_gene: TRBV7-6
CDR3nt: TGTGCCAGCAGCTACGGAGGGGGCGTGAAGACTGAAGCTTTCTTT
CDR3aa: CASSYGGGVKTEAFF

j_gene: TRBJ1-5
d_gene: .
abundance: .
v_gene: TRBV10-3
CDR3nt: TGTGCCATCAGTGACAGGGGTGGGCAGCCCCAGCATTTT
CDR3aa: CAISDRGGQPQHF

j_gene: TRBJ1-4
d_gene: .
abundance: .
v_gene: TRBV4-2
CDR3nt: TGTGCCAGCAGCCAAGAGGGGTCGGTAGGCTTAGGGGTGTTGTTTTTT
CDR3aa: CASSQEGSVGLGVLFF

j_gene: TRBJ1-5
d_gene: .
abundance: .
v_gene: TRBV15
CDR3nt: TGTGCCACCAGCAGAGATCTAGCCGAGTGGCCCCAGCATTTT
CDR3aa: CATSRDLAEWPQHF

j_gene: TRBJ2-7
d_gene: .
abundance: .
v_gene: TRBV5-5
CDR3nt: TGTGCCAGCAGCTTCGGCGGGGGCCCCTACGAGCAGTACTTC
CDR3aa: CASSFGGGPYEQYF

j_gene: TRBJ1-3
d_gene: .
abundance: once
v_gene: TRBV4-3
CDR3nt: TGCGCCAGCAGCCAAGCCGTCAGGGGAGGAAACACCATATATTTT
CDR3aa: CASSQAVRGGNTIYF

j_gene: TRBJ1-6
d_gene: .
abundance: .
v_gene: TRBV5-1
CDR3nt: TGCGCCAGCAGCTTGGGCCCGGACAGAAATCCTGTTAATTCACCCCTCCACTTT
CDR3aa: CASSLGPDRNPVNSPLHF

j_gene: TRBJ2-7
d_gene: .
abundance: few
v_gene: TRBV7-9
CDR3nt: TGTGCCAGCAGCTTAGCGCCTCGGGAGAAGCAGTACTTC
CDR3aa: CASSLAPREKQYF

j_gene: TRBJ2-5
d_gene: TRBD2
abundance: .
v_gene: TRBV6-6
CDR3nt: TGTGCCAGCAGAGCGGGGGGGATCCAAGAGACCCAGTACTTC
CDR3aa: CASRAGGIQETQYF

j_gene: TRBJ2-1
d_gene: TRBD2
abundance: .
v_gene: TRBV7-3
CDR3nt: TGTGCCAGCAGCTTACAACTAGCGGGGGTGGGGGAGCAGTTCTTC
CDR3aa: CASSLQLAGVGEQFF

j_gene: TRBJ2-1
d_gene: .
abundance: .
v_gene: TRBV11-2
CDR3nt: TGTGCCAGCAGCTTGGGGGCCACCTACAATGAGCAGTTCTTC
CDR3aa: CASSLGATYNEQFF

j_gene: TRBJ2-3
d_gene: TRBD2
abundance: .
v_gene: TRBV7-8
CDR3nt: TGTGCCAGCAGCCCCCTAGCGGGGGTTGATACGCAGTATTTT
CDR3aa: CASSPLAGVDTQYF

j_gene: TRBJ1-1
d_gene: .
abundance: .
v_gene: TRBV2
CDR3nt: TGTGCCAGCAGTATAGAGGAGGACACTGAAGCTTTCTTT
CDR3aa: CASSIEEDTEAFF

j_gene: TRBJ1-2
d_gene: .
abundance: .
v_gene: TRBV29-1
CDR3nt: TGCAGCGTTGAATCAGGGGTTTCTAGCTACACCTTC
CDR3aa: CSVESGVSSYTF

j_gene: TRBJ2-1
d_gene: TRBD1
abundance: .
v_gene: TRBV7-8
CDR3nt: TGTGCCAGCAGCTTATTGGCAGGGGGTTACAATGAGCAGTTCTTC
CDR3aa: CASSLLAGGYNEQFF

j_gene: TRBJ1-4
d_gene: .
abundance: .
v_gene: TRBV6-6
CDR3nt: TGTGCCAGCAGTTGGACAAATGAAAAACTGTTTTTT
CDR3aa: CASSWTNEKLFF

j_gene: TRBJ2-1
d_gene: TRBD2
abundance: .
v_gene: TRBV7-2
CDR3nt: TGTGCCAGCAGCATCAGCCCGGGACTAGCGGGATTCAATGAGCAGTTCTTC
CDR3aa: CASSISPGLAGFNEQFF

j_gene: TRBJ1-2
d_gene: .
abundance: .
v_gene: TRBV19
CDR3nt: TGTGCCAGTAGTATTGAGCAGGGCGCCTATGGCTACACCTTC
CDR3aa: CASSIEQGAYGYTF

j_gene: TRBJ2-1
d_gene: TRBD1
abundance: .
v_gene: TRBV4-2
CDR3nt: TGTGCCAGCAGCCAAGATAGAGAAGGGGGCGATGAGCAGTTCTTC
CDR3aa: CASSQDREGGDEQFF

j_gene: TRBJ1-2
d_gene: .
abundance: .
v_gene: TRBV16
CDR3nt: TGTGCCAGCAGCCTTGCGGGCCCTGAGGGCGGCTACACCTTC
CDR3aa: CASSLAGPEGGYTF

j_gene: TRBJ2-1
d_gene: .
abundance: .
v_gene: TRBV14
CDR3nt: TGTGCCAGCAGCCACCCTAACGGTGGGAGGTCCTACAATGAGCAGTTCTTC
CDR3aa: CASSHPNGGRSYNEQFF

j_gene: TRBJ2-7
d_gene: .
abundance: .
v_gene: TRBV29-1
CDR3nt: TGCAGCGTTGGGATTCAGGGGTTGGAGCAGTACTTC
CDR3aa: CSVGIQGLEQYF

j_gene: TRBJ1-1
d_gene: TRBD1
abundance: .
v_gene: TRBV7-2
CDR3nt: TGTGCCAGCAGCCGAAGGCCGGACAGGGAGACTGAAGCTTTCTTT
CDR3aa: CASSRRPDRETEAFF

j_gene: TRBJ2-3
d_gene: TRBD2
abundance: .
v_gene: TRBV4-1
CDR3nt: TGCGCCAGCAGCCAAGATCCTTCGGGAGGCCACACAGATACGCAGTATTTT
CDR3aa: CASSQDPSGGHTDTQYF

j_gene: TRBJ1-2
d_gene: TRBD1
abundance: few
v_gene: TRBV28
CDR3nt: TGTGCCAGCAGTTTCCCGGGACAGTTCTATGGCTACACCTTC
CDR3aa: CASSFPGQFYGYTF

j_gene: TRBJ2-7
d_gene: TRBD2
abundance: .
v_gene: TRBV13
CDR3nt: TGTGCCAGCAGTCGTGGACTAGCGGGCTCCTACGAGCAGTACTTC
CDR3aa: CASSRGLAGSYEQYF

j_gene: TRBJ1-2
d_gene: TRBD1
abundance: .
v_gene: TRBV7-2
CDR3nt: TGTGCCAGCAGCGCGGACAGGGGGCGAAATGTACGACCCCATGGCTACACCTTC
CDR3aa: CASSADRGRNVRPHGYTF

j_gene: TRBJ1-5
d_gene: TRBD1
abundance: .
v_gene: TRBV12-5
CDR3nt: TGTGCTAGTGGTTTGGCAGCGGGGACAGGAGGCAATCAGCCCCAGCATTTT
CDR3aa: CASGLAAGTGGNQPQHF

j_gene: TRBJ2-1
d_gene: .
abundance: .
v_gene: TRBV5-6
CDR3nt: TGTGCCAGCAGCTTGGCCCCGGGTTTTGAGCAGTTCTTC
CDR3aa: CASSLAPGFEQFF

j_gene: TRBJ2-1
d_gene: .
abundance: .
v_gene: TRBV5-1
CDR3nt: TGCGCCAGCAGAACCCTCCCAGGCAGGGGGGCCAAATCGAATGAGCAGTTCTTC
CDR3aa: CASRTLPGRGAKSNEQFF

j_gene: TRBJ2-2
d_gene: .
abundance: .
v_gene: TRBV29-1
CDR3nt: TGCAGCGTTGAGGCGGGGTTCGGTTCCGGGGAGCTGTTTTTT
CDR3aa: CSVEAGFGSGELFF

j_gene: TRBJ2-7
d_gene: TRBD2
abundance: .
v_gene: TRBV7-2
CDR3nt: TGTGCCAGCAGCTCTAGCGGGGGGGCCTCCTACGAGCAGTACTTC
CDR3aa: CASSSSGGASYEQYF

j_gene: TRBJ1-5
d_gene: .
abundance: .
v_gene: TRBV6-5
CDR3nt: TGTGCCAGCAGTTACTCGACGGCAGGGGATCAGCCCCAGCATTTT
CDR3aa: CASSYSTAGDQPQHF

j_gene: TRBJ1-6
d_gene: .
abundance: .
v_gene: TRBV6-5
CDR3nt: TGTGCCAGCAGCCCAACAGGGCTTAATTCACCCCTCCACTTT
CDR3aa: CASSPTGLNSPLHF

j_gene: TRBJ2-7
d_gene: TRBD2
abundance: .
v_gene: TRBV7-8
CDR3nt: TGTGCCAGCAGCTTAAGCGGGGGGACCTACGAGCAGTACTTC
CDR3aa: CASSLSGGTYEQYF

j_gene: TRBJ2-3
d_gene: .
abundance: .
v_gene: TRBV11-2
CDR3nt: TGTGCCAGCAGCTTAGATCACGTAGCGTGGAAATTGGATACGCAGTATTTT
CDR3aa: CASSLDHVAWKLDTQYF

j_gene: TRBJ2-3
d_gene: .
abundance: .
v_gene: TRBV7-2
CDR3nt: TGTGCCAGCAGCGCGGCGGGTACTAGCACAGATACGCAGTATTTT
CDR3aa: CASSAAGTSTDTQYF

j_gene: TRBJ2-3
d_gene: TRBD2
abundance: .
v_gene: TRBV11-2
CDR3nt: TGTGCCAGCAGCTTAGTGGGGACTAGGAGCACAGATACGCAGTATTTT
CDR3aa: CASSLVGTRSTDTQYF

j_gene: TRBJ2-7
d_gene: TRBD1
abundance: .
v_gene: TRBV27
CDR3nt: TGTGCCAGCAGTTTGGTACAGGGGGACTACGAGCAGTACTTC
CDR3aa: CASSLVQGDYEQYF

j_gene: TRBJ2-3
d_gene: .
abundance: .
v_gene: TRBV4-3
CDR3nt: TGCGCCAGCAGCCAAGATCTATGGTTGTCTAGCGATTCTAGCACAGATACGCAGTATTTT
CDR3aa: CASSQDLWLSSDSSTDTQYF

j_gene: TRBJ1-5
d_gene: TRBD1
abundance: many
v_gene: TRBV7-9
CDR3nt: TGTGCCACCCGGACAGGGAATCAGCCCCAGCATTTT
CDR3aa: CATRTGNQPQHF

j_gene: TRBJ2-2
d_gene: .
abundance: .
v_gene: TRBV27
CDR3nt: TGTGCCAGCAGTTACCGGACCGGGGAGCTGTTTTTT
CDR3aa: CASSYRTGELFF